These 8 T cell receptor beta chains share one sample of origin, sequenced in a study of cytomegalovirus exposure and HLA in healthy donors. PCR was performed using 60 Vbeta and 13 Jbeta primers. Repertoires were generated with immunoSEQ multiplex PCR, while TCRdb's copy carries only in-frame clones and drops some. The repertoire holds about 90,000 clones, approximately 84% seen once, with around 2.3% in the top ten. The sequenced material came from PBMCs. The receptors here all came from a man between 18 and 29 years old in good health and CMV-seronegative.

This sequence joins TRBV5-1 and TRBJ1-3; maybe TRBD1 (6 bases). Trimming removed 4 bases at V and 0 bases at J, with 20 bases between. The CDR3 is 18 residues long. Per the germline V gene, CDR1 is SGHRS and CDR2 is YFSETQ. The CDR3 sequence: CASSLTRPTGFSGNTIYF. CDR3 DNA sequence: TGCGCCAGCAGCCTTACTAGACCTACAGGGTTCTCTGGAAACACCATATATTTT.

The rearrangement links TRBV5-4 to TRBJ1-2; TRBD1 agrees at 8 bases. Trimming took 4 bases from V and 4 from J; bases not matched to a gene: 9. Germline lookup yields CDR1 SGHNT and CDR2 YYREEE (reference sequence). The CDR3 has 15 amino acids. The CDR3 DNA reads TGTGCCAGCAGCCCTATGGACAGGGTAGGCTATGGCTACACCTTC. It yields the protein CASSPMDRVGYGYTF.

This CDR3 is CSGGGREGYTF. The DNA for the CDR3 is TGCAGCGGGGGGGGTCGGGAGGGCTACACCTTC. The chain recombines TRBV29-1 with TRBJ1-2; D possibly corresponds to TRBD1 (5 bases). Trimming stripped 7 bases from V and 8 bases from J, with 14 bases between. In germline, CDR1 is SQVTM, CDR2 ANQGSEA. The CDR3 covers 11 residues.

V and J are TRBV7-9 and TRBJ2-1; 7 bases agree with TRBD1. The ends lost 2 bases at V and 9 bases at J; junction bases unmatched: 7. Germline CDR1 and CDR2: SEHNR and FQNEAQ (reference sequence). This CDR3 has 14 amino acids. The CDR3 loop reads CASSLRGPPGEQFF. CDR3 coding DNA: TGTGCCAGCAGCTTAAGGGGGCCGCCGGGTGAGCAGTTCTTC.

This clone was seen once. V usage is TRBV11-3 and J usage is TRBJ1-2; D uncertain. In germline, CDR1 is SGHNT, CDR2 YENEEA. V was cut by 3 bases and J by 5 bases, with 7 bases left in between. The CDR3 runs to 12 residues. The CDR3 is CASSLTGYGYTF. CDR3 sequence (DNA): TGTGCCAGCAGCTTGACGGGTTATGGCTACACCTTC.

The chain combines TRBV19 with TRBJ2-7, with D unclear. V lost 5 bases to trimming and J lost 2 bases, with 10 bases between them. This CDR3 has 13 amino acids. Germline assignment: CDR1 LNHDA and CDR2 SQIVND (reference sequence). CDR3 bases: TGTGCCAGTAGTGTAACCGCGGCCTACGAGCAGTACTTC. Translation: CASSVTAAYEQYF.

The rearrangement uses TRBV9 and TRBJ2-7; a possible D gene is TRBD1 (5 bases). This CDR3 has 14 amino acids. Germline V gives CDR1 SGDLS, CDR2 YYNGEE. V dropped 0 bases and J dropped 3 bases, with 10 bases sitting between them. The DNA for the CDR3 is TGTGCCAGCAGCGTAGAAGGGCAGGGCTACGAGCAGTACTTC. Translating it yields CASSVEGQGYEQYF. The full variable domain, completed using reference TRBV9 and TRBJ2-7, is DSGVTQTPKHLITATGQRVTLRCSPRSGDLSVYWYQQSLDQGLQFLIQYYNGEERAKGNILERFSAQQFPDLHSELNLSSLELGDSALYFCASSVEGQGYEQYFGPGTRLTVT.

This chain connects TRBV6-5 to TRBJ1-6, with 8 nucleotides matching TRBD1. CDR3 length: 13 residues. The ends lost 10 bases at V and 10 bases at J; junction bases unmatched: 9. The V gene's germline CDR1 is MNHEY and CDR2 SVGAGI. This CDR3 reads CATNRGVRSPLHF. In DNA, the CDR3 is TGTGCCACCAACAGGGGGGTGAGGTCACCCCTCCACTTT.